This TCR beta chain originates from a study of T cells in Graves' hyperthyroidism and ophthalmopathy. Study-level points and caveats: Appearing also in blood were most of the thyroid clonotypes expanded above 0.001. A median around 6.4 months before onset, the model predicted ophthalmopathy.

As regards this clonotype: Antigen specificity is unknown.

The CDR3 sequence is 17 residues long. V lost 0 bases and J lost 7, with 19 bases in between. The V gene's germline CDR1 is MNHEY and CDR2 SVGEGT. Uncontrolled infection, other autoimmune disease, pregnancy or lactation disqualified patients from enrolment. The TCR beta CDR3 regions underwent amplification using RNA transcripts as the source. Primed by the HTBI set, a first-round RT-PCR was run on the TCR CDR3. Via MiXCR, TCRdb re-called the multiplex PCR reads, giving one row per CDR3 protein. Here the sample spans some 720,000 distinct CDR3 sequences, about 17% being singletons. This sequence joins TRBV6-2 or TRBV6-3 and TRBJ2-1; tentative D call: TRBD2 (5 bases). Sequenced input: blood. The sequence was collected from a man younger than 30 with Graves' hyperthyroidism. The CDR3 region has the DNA TGTGCCAGCAGTTACTCGCCCGTCGGGAATGGAGAAAATGAGCAGTTCTTC. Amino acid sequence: CASSYSPVGNGENEQFF.